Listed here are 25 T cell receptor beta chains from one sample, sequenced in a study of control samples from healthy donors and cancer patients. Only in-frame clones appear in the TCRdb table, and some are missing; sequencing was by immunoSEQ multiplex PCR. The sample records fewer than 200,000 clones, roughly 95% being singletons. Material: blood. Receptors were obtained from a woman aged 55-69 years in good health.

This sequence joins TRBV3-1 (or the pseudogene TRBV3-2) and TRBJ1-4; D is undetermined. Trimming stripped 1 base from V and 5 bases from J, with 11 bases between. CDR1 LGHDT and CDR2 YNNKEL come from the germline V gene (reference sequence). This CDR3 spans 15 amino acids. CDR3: CASSQVSASNEKLFF. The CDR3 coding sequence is TGTGCCAGCAGCCAAGTGTCCGCTTCGAATGAAAAACTGTTTTTT.

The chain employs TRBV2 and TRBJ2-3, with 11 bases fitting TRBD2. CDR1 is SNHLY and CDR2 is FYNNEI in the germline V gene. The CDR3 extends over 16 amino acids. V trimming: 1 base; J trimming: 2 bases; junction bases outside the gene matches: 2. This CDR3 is CASSEGTSGFTDTQYF. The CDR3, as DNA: TGTGCCAGCAGTGAAGGGACTAGCGGGTTCACAGATACGCAGTATTTT.

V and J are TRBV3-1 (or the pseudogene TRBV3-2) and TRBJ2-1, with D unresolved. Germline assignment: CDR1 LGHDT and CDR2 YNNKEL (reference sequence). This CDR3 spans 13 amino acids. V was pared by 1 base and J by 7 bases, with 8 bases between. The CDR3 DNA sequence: TGTGCCAGCAGCCAAGGGGTTAGGAATGAGCAGTTCTTC. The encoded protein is CASSQGVRNEQFF.

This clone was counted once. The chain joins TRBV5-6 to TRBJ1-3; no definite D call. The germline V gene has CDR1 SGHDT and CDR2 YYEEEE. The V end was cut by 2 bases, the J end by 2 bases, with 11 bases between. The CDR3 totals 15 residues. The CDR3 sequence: CASSLSMVTGNTIYF. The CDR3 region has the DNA TGTGCCAGCAGCTTATCCATGGTTACTGGAAACACCATATATTTT.

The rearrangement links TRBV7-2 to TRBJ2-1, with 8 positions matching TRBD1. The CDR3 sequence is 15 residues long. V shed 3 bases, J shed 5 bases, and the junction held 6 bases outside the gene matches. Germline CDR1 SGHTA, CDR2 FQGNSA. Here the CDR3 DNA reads TGTGCCAGCAGCTTTCGACAGGGGACGGACAATGAGCAGTTCTTC. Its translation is CASSFRQGTDNEQFF.

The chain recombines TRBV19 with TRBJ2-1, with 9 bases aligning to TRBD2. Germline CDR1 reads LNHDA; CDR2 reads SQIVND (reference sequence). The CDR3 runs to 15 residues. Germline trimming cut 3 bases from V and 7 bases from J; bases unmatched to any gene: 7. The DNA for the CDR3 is TGTGCCAGTAGTATTCAGCGGGGGGATATAAATGAGCAGTTCTTC. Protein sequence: CASSIQRGDINEQFF.

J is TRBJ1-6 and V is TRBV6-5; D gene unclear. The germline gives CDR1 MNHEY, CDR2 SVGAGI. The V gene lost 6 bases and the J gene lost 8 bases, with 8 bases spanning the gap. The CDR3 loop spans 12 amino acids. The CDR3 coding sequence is TGTGCCAGCAGGTTCAGCGATTCACCCCTCCACTTT. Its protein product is CASRFSDSPLHF.

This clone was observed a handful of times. CDR3 sequence (DNA): TGTGCCAGCAGCTTAATAAGGAGCGGGGAGCTGTTTTTT. This encodes CASSLIRSGELFF. V gene TRBV7-2 combines with J gene TRBJ2-2, with D hard to call. This CDR3 contains 13 residues. Trimming cost V 2 bases and J 7 bases, with 8 bases left between them. The germline gives CDR1 SGHTA, CDR2 FQGNSA. Supplemented by reference TRBV7-2 and TRBJ2-2, the full variable domain reads GAGVSQSPSNKVTEKGKDVELRCDPISGHTALYWYRQSLGQGLEFLIYFQGNSAPDKSGLPSDRFSAERTGGSVSTLTIQRTQQEDSAVYLCASSLIRSGELFFGEGSRLTVL.

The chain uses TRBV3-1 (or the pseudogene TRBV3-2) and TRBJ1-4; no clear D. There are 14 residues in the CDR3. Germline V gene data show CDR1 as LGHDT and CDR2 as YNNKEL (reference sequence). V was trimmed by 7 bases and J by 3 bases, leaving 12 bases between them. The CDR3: CASTTGGANEKLFF. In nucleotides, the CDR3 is TGTGCCAGCACCACGGGAGGAGCTAATGAAAAACTGTTTTTT.

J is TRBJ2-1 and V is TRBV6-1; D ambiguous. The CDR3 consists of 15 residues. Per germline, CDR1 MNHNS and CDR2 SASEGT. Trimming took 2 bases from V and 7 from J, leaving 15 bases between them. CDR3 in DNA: TGTGCCAGCAGTGAACATCCTCGGCGACCGAATGAGCAGTTCTTC. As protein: CASSEHPRRPNEQFF.

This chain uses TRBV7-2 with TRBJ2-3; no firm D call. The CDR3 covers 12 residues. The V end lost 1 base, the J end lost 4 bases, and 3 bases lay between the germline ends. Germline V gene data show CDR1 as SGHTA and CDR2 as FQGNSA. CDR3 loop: CASSLGADTQYF. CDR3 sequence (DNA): TGTGCCAGCAGCTTAGGGGCAGATACGCAGTATTTT.

The CDR3 DNA is TGTGCCAGCAGCCTCTCTCCCTTAAGCTATAATTCACCCCTCCACTTT. Protein product: CASSLSPLSYNSPLHF. The chain carries TRBV5-6 and TRBJ1-6; D remains ambiguous. The CDR3 covers 16 residues. CDR1 is SGHDT and CDR2 is YYEEEE in the germline V gene. V lost 4 bases and J lost 3, with 14 bases in between.

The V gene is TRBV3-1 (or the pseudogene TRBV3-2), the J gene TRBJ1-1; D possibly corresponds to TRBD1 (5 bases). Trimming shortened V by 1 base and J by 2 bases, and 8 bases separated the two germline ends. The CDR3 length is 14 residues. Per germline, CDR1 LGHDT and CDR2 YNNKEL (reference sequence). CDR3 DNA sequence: TGTGCCAGCAGCCAAGCCGGGGGAAACACTGAAGCTTTCTTT. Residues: CASSQAGGNTEAFF.

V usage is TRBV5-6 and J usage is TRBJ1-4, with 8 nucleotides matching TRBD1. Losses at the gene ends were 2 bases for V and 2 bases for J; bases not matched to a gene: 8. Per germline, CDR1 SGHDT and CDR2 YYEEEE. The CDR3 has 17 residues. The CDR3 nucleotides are TGTGCCAGCAGCTTCCGACAGGGGACGGTGACTAATGAAAAACTGTTTTTT. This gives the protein CASSFRQGTVTNEKLFF.

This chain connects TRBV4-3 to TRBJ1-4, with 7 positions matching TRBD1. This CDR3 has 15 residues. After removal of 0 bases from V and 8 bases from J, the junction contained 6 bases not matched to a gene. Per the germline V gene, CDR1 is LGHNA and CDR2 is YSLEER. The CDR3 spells CASSQDKGAVEKLFF. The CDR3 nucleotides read TGCGCCAGCAGCCAAGATAAGGGGGCGGTCGAAAAACTGTTTTTT.

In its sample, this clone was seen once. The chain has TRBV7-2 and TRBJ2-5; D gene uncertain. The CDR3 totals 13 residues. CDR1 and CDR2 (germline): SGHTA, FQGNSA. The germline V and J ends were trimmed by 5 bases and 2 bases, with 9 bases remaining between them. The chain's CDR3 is CASSLQLQETQYF. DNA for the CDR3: TGTGCCAGCAGCCTTCAGTTACAAGAGACCCAGTACTTC. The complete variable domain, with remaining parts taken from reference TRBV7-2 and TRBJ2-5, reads GAGVSQSPSNKVTEKGKDVELRCDPISGHTALYWYRQSLGQGLEFLIYFQGNSAPDKSGLPSDRFSAERTGGSVSTLTIQRTQQEDSAVYLCASSLQLQETQYFGPGTRLLVL.

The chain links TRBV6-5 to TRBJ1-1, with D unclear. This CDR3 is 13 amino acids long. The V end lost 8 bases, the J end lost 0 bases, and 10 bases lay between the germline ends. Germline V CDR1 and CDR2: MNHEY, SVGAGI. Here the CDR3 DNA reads TGTGCCAGCCGGATGACGGTGAACACTGAAGCTTTCTTT. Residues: CASRMTVNTEAFF.

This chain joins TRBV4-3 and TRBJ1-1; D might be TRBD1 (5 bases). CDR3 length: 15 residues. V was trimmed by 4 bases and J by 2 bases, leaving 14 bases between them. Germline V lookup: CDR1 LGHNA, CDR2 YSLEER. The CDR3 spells CASSRRGVLNTEAFF. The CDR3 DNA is TGCGCCAGCAGCCGCCGGGGGGTATTAAACACTGAAGCTTTCTTT.

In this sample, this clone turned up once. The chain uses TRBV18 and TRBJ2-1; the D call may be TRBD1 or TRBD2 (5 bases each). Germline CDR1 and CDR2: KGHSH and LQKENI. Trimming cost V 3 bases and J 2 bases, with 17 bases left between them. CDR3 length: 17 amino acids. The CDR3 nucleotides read TGTGCCAGCTCACCGAGGTTGAGGGGAAGGACCTACAATGAGCAGTTCTTC. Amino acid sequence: CASSPRLRGRTYNEQFF. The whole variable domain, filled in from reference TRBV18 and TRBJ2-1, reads NAGVMQNPRHLVRRRGQEARLRCSPMKGHSHVYWYRQLPEEGLKFMVYLQKENIIDESGMPKERFSAEFPKEGPSILRIQQVVRGDSAAYFCASSPRLRGRTYNEQFFGPGTRLTVL.

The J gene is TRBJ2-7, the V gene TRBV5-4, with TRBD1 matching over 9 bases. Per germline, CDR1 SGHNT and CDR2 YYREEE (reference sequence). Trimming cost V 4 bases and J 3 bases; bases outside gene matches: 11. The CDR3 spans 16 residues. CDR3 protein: CASSGPGTGNFYEQYF. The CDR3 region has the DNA TGTGCCAGCAGCGGCCCCGGGACAGGGAATTTCTACGAGCAGTACTTC.

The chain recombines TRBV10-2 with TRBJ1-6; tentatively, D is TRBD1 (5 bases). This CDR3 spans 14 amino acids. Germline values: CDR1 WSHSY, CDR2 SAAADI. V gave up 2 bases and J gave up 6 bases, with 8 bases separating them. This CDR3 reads CASSEHGTNSPLHF. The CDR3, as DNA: TGCGCCAGCAGTGAGCACGGGACTAATTCACCCCTCCACTTT.

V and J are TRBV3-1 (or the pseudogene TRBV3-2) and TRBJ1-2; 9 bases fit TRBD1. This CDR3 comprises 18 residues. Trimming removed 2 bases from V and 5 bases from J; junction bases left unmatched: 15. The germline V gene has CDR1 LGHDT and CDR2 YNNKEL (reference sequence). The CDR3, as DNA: TGTGCCAGCAGCCAACCCCGGGACAGGGAAGGGTTCAGTTATGGCTACACCTTC. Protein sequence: CASSQPRDREGFSYGYTF.

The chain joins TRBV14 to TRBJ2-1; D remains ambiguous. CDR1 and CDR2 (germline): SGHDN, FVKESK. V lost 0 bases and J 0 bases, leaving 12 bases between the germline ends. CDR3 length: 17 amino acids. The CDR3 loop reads CASSQDYEQTSYNEQFF. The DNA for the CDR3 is TGTGCCAGCAGCCAAGATTATGAGCAGACCTCCTACAATGAGCAGTTCTTC.

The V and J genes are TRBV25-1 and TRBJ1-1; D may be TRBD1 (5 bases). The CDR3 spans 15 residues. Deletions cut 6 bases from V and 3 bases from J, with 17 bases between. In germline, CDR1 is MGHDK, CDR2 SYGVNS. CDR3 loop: CASRAGGGSHTEAFF. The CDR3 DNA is TGTGCCAGCAGGGCCGGGGGGGGATCCCACACTGAAGCTTTCTTT.

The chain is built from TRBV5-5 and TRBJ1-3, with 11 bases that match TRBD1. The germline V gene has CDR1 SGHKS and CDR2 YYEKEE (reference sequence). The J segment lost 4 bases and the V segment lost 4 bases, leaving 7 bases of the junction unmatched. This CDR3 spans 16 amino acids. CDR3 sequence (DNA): TGTGCCAGCAGCACCGGACAGGGGGCGCCCGGAAACACCATATATTTT. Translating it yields CASSTGQGAPGNTIYF.